This passage covers 13 T cell receptor beta chains from one sample sequenced in a study of shared T cell receptors in the human thymus. Only in-frame clones appear in the TCRdb table, and some are missing; sequencing was by immunoSEQ multiplex PCR. The table shows 700,000 or so clones, with approximately 83% occurring only once. The same data also contributed to another study, on human thymus T cells.

The specimen sequenced was thymocytes. Source of these receptors: a girl less than two years old with a congenital heart defect.

The chain couples TRBV5-6 to TRBJ2-7; D gene ambiguous. This CDR3 contains 13 residues. Trimming removed 7 bases at V and 5 bases at J, with 16 bases between. Per the germline V gene, CDR1 is SGHDT and CDR2 is YYEEEE. CDR3 coding DNA: TGTGCCAGCTGCAACCCCTCTTCGGACGAGCAGTACTTC. This codes for CASCNPSSDEQYF.

This clone is a singleton in its sample. Different DNA sequences within this sample yield the same CDR3. This sequence joins TRBV27 and TRBJ2-3, with a tentative D call TRBD1 (6 bases). CDR1 is MNHEY, CDR2 SMNVEV, per germline (reference sequence). CDR3 length: 12 amino acids. V was trimmed by 10 bases and J by 1 base, leaving 9 bases between them. The CDR3 sequence is CATRTGTDTQYF. The CDR3 region has the DNA TGTGCCACACGGACAGGCACAGATACGCAGTATTTT.

The chain joins TRBV15 to TRBJ1-5; D remains unclear. CDR3 size: 18 residues. Deletions cut 0 bases from V and 5 bases from J, with 20 bases between. The germline gives CDR1 LNHNV, CDR2 YYDKDF (reference sequence). CDR3 DNA: TGTGCCACCAGCAGAGATCAGCAGGTCGCAGCAGCAGATCAGCCCCAGCATTTT. This translates into CATSRDQQVAAADQPQHF.

Worth noting for this clone: This specimen includes other DNA sequences encoding the same CDR3. The rearrangement uses TRBV5-1 and TRBJ1-2, with a tentative D call TRBD1 (6 bases). The CDR3 has 18 residues. The germline V gene has CDR1 SGHRS and CDR2 YFSETQ. V gave up 0 bases and J gave up 4 bases, with 22 bases separating them. As DNA, the CDR3 is TGCGCCAGCAGCTTGGCGTACTCGGGACAAGGGTATTTCTATGGCTACACCTTC. This translates into CASSLAYSGQGYFYGYTF.

This chain links TRBV6-5 with TRBJ1-2; D is possibly TRBD1 (5 bases). The CDR3 totals 13 residues. The ends were cut back, 0 bases at V and 5 bases at J, with 7 bases in the middle. In germline, CDR1 is MNHEY, CDR2 SVGAGI. In DNA, the CDR3 is TGTGCCAGCAGTTACTCGGGGCCTTATGGCTACACCTTC. It translates to CASSYSGPYGYTF.

The chain is built from TRBV6-6 and TRBJ1-1; D is unresolved. In germline, CDR1 is MNHNY, CDR2 SVGAGI (reference sequence). CDR3 size: 13 residues. Trimming removed 7 bases at V and 9 bases at J, with 18 bases between. The chain's CDR3 is CASTPPTGNKAFF. The CDR3 nucleotides read TGTGCCAGCACCCCCCCGACGGGAAATAAAGCTTTCTTT.

The chain joins TRBV6-1 to TRBJ1-2; no reliable D call. The CDR3 contains 19 residues. Trimming removed 1 base at V and 4 bases at J, with 25 bases between. CDR1 MNHNS and CDR2 SASEGT come from the germline V gene. DNA of the CDR3: TGTGCCAGCAGTGAAGGGGGATTCTCTGGTGGGGAAACTAGCTATGGCTACACCTTC. Translating gives CASSEGGFSGGETSYGYTF.

J is TRBJ2-7 and V is TRBV7-9; TRBD2 might be the D (6 bases). Deletions cut 6 bases from V and 4 bases from J, with 22 bases between. The CDR3 loop spans 16 amino acids. The germline V gene encodes CDR1 SEHNR and CDR2 FQNEAQ (reference sequence). CDR3 coding DNA: TGTGCCAGCAGTTCGAGTCGGGACTCAAACCTTTACGAGCAGTACTTC. It yields the protein CASSSSRDSNLYEQYF.

A note on this clone: Other nucleotide sequences from this sample produce the same CDR3. The rearrangement links TRBV15 to TRBJ1-2; 12 bases line up with TRBD1. V trimming: 3 bases; J trimming: 2 bases; junction bases outside the gene matches: 1. The CDR3 consists of 15 residues. Germline values: CDR1 LNHNV, CDR2 YYDKDF (reference sequence). Here the CDR3 reads CATSRGQGANYGYTF. In DNA, the CDR3 is TGTGCCACCAGCAGGGGACAGGGGGCAAACTATGGCTACACCTTC.

V usage is TRBV15 and J usage is TRBJ2-2; TRBD2 matches 9 bases. The V and J ends lost 9 bases and 8 bases, in that order; junction bases with no gene match: 22. The length of the CDR3 is 18 residues. CDR1 is LNHNV and CDR2 is YYDKDF in the germline V gene (reference sequence). DNA for the CDR3: TGTGCCACTCAAACAACCGTCACCTGGACTAGCGTTCGTGGGGAGCTGTTTTTT. It encodes CATQTTVTWTSVRGELFF.

This chain joins TRBV6-6 and TRBJ1-5, with D tentatively TRBD1 (5 bases). CDR1 and CDR2 (germline): MNHNY, SVGAGI (reference sequence). The V gene lost 6 bases and the J gene lost 5 bases, with 17 bases spanning the gap. The CDR3 contains 15 residues. CDR3 amino acids: CASSGPQGRHQPQHF. In DNA, the CDR3 is TGTGCCAGCAGCGGACCGCAGGGTCGTCATCAGCCCCAGCATTTT.

This clone was seen only a few times. The V gene is TRBV19, the J gene TRBJ2-4, with D possibly TRBD1 on 5 matching bases. The CDR3 is 17 amino acids. The V and J ends lost 0 bases and 8 bases respectively, with 20 bases between them. Germline V gives CDR1 LNHDA, CDR2 SQIVND (reference sequence). The CDR3 sequence: CASSIDPRAQRYDIQYF. The CDR3 DNA reads as TGTGCCAGTAGTATAGATCCCAGGGCCCAACGGTATGACATTCAGTACTTC.

The rearrangement uses TRBV18 and TRBJ2-6; D is unclear. The CDR3 is made up of 18 amino acids. V gave up 1 base and J gave up 1 base, with 14 bases separating them. The germline CDR1 and CDR2 sequences are KGHSH and LQKENI. The CDR3 sequence is CASSPRQLVGSGANVLTF. CDR3 sequence (DNA): TGTGCCAGCTCACCACGCCAACTCGTCGGTTCTGGGGCCAACGTCCTGACTTTC.